Presented here are 31 T cell receptor beta chains from one specimen sequenced in a study of cytomegalovirus exposure and HLA in healthy donors. The PCR contained 60 Vbeta and 13 Jbeta primers. Method: immunoSEQ multiplex PCR; TCRdb's copy keeps in-frame clones and lacks some. In all, the sample yields about 64,000 clones. Sequencing was carried out using PBMCs. These receptors originate from a woman aged 18-35 years in good health and CMV-seronegative.

The J gene is TRBJ2-3, the V gene TRBV5-1; D perhaps matches TRBD1 (5 bases). Germline lookup yields CDR1 SGHRS and CDR2 YFSETQ. CDR3 length: 15 amino acids. Trimming pared 4 bases from V and 0 bases from J, leaving 12 bases between. CDR3 coding DNA: TGCGCCAGCAGCCTCCAGGGAATTAGCACAGATACGCAGTATTTT. This sequence encodes CASSLQGISTDTQYF.

The gene calls are TRBV30 and TRBJ2-3, with 11 nucleotides matching TRBD2. CDR1 and CDR2 (germline): GTSNPN, SVGIG (reference sequence). The CDR3 is 15 amino acids. J lost 5 bases, V lost 1 base, and 5 bases had no gene match. The CDR3 sequence: CAWSDSGGAGDTQYF. The CDR3 bases are TGTGCCTGGAGTGATAGCGGGGGGGCGGGAGATACGCAGTATTTT.

The chain combines TRBV7-9 with TRBJ1-2; D not resolved. The CDR3 totals 14 residues. With 3 bases removed from V and 4 bases from J, the gap between germline ends came to 12 bases. Looked up from germline, CDR1 is SEHNR and CDR2 is FQNEAQ (reference sequence). The DNA of the CDR3 is TGTGCCAGCAGCTTGGCGACACGGCCCTATGGCTACACCTTC. Protein: CASSLATRPYGYTF.

This chain uses TRBV14 with TRBJ2-5; 9 bases are shared with TRBD1. Trimming cost V 2 bases and J 2 bases; bases outside gene matches: 6. Germline V gene lookup returns CDR1 SGHDN and CDR2 FVKESK. The CDR3 consists of 16 residues. The chain's CDR3 is CASSQQPGQGQETQYF. DNA of the CDR3: TGTGCCAGCAGCCAACAACCGGGACAGGGACAAGAGACCCAGTACTTC.

V gene TRBV6-5 combines with J gene TRBJ1-3; D gene unclear. The CDR3 has 15 amino acids. Between the trimmed V and J ends, which lost 2 bases and 0 bases, there was a span of 8 bases. Germline CDR1 MNHEY, CDR2 SVGAGI. The CDR3 reads CASSYEGSSGNTIYF. The CDR3 region has the DNA TGTGCCAGCAGTTACGAAGGGAGCTCTGGAAACACCATATATTTT.

The chain has TRBV29-1 and TRBJ1-2; D gene uncertain. The CDR3 runs 12 residues. With 4 bases removed from V and 3 bases from J, the gap between germline ends came to 9 bases. The germline CDR1 and CDR2 sequences are SQVTM and ANQGSEA. The CDR3 sequence is CSVADGDYGYTF. The CDR3 DNA is TGCAGCGTTGCGGACGGGGACTATGGCTACACCTTC.

The chain uses TRBV5-1 and TRBJ1-1, with 7 bases identical to TRBD1. V gave up 4 bases and J gave up 2 bases; unmatched junction bases: 2. The germline V gene has CDR1 SGHRS and CDR2 YFSETQ. This CDR3 is built from 13 residues. CDR3 nucleotides: TGCGCCAGCAGCCGAGGGGGCAACACTGAAGCTTTCTTT. Amino acids: CASSRGGNTEAFF.

V and J are TRBV2 and TRBJ1-2, with D possibly matching TRBD1 (6 bases). The germline V and J ends were trimmed by 6 bases and 8 bases, with 16 bases remaining between them. The CDR3 runs to 13 residues. Germline V gives CDR1 SNHLY, CDR2 FYNNEI. The CDR3 spells CASRRGSGGGYTF. The CDR3 DNA sequence: TGTGCCAGCAGGAGGGGGTCAGGAGGAGGCTACACCTTC.

The rearrangement joins TRBV5-4 to TRBJ2-5; 10 nucleotides align to TRBD1. The DNA end is a closer match to TRBJ2-7, so the J assignment may be wrong. The CDR3 covers 14 residues. CDR1 is SGHNT and CDR2 is YYREEE in the germline V gene (reference sequence). The CDR3 reads CASSGDRGGYEQYF. The CDR3 nucleotides read TGTGCCAGCAGCGGGGACAGGGGAGGGTACGAGCAGTACTTC.

The CDR3 sequence is CASSLGGNPQQFF. The DNA of the CDR3 is TGCGCCAGCAGCTTGGGCGGAAATCCCCAGCAGTTCTTC. This chain links TRBV5-1 with TRBJ2-1; D not resolved. CDR1 SGHRS and CDR2 YFSETQ come from the germline V gene. V shed 0 bases and J shed 11 bases, with 12 bases lying between them. There are 13 residues in the CDR3.

This chain connects TRBV14 to TRBJ1-2; 8 bases match TRBD1. This CDR3 region has 14 residues. Germline V gene lookup returns CDR1 SGHDN and CDR2 FVKESK. V was clipped by 4 bases and J by 4 bases; unmatched bases: 5. As DNA, the CDR3 is TGTGCCAGCAGCCTAGACAGGGGCCGCTATGGCTACACCTTC. Translated: CASSLDRGRYGYTF.

This chain joins TRBV18 and TRBJ1-6, with 7 bases aligning to TRBD1. CDR3 length: 15 residues. CDR1 KGHSH and CDR2 LQKENI come from the germline V gene. V shed 3 bases and J 5 bases; nucleotides not matched to a gene: 4. CDR3 sequence reads: CASSPGTVHNSPLHF. DNA of the CDR3: TGTGCCAGCTCACCCGGGACAGTACATAATTCACCCCTCCACTTT. Variable domain in full (rest from reference TRBV18 and TRBJ1-6): NAGVMQNPRHLVRRRGQEARLRCSPMKGHSHVYWYRQLPEEGLKFMVYLQKENIIDESGMPKERFSAEFPKEGPSILRIQQVVRGDSAAYFCASSPGTVHNSPLHFGNGTRLTVT.

The chain carries TRBV7-3 and TRBJ1-1; weak D call: TRBD1 (5 bases). CDR1 is SGHTA, CDR2 FQGTGA, per germline. The CDR3 consists of 13 residues. The CDR3 DNA is TGTGCTTCGCCCCAGGGTGAAAACACTGAAGCTTTCTTT. It encodes CASPQGENTEAFF.

V and J are TRBV6-6 and TRBJ2-1; weak D call: TRBD2 (5 bases). CDR3 length: 13 amino acids. V shed 5 bases and J shed 4 bases, with 9 bases lying between them. In germline, CDR1 is MNHNY, CDR2 SVGAGI (reference sequence). DNA for the CDR3: TGTGCCAGCAGTCTAAGGACTTACAATGAGCAGTTCTTC. It specifies CASSLRTYNEQFF.

This chain uses TRBV30 with TRBJ2-7; possible D gene TRBD2, 5 bases. V was pared by 0 bases and J by 3 bases, with 12 bases between. Per the germline V gene, CDR1 is GTSNPN and CDR2 is SVGIG (reference sequence). The CDR3 totals 14 residues. CDR3 amino acids: CAWSVSDSYYEQYF. The CDR3 nucleotides are TGTGCCTGGAGTGTGTCGGACTCGTACTACGAGCAGTACTTC.

The chain uses TRBV6-1 and TRBJ1-5; D unclear. Per the germline V gene, CDR1 is MNHNS and CDR2 is SASEGT. The CDR3 has 14 residues. V lost 5 bases to trimming and J lost 4 bases, with 12 bases between them. CDR3 nucleotides: TGTGCCAGCAGTCCCCGGGTTACAAATCAGCCCCAGCATTTT. Translation gives CASSPRVTNQPQHF.

Regarding this clone: This sample also contains other DNA sequences that code for the same CDR3. This rearrangement joins TRBV27 to TRBJ2-7; D gene ambiguous. There are 13 residues in the CDR3. The germline V and J ends were trimmed by 2 bases and 4 bases, with 9 bases remaining between them. Germline lookup yields CDR1 MNHEY and CDR2 SMNVEV (reference sequence). CDR3 coding DNA: TGTGCCAGCAGTTTACAGTTCTTTTACGAGCAGTACTTC. This translates into CASSLQFFYEQYF.

The chain combines TRBV9 with TRBJ1-2; 8 nucleotides align to TRBD1. Trimming removed 0 bases from V and 5 bases from J; junction bases left unmatched: 3. Germline V lookup: CDR1 SGDLS, CDR2 YYNGEE. This CDR3 region has 14 residues. The CDR3 region has the DNA TGTGCCAGCAGCGTAGAGGGACAGGCTTATGGCTACACCTTC. Encoded protein: CASSVEGQAYGYTF.

The chain links TRBV7-9 to TRBJ2-3, with a tentative D call TRBD1 (6 bases). V dropped 5 bases and J dropped 0 bases, with 9 bases sitting between them. Germline lookup yields CDR1 SEHNR and CDR2 FQNEAQ (reference sequence). The CDR3 length is 14 residues. The DNA of the CDR3 is TGTGCCAGCAGCCAGGACAGTAGCACAGATACGCAGTATTTT. Translated, it gives CASSQDSSTDTQYF.

The chain carries TRBV9 and TRBJ2-3, with D possibly TRBD2 on 5 matching bases. The ends were cut back, 0 bases at V and 4 bases at J, with 6 bases in the middle. Germline V gene sequence: CDR1 SGDLS, CDR2 YYNGEE. The CDR3 length is 13 residues. In DNA form, the CDR3 reads TGTGCCAGCAGCGTAGGAGGGCCAGATACGCAGTATTTT. Translating gives CASSVGGPDTQYF.

This chain uses TRBV6-5 with TRBJ2-5, with a tentative D call TRBD1 (6 bases). The J call may not be correct, given that the DNA end is closer to TRBJ2-7. The CDR3 extends over 13 amino acids. Germline V gene data show CDR1 as MNHEY and CDR2 as SVGAGI. The CDR3 bases are TGTGCCACCTCACAGGGCCCCCGATACGAGCAGTACTTC. As protein: CATSQGPRYEQYF.

The chain has TRBV5-1 and TRBJ2-1, with a weak D call TRBD2 (6 bases). The CDR3 consists of 15 residues. Germline CDR1 reads SGHRS; CDR2 reads YFSETQ. V lost 0 bases to trimming and J lost 2 bases, with 9 bases between them. CDR3 in DNA: TGCGCCAGCAGCTTGGTCCGGGGGACCTACAATGAGCAGTTCTTC. Its protein is CASSLVRGTYNEQFF.

For this clone: The junction departs from germline at one end; a sequencing error may be responsible. The chain is built from TRBV7-7 and TRBJ2-3, with TRBD2 matching 9 bases. CDR3 length equals 14 residues. The germline V gene encodes CDR1 SSHAT and CDR2 FNYEAQ (reference sequence). The CDR3 DNA follows: TGTGCTAGCAGCTTAGCGGGAGCGGCAGATACGCAGTATTTT. This translates into CASSLAGAADTQYF.

J is TRBJ2-3 and V is TRBV11-3, with D unclear. CDR3 length: 13 amino acids. Trimming took off 6 bases at V and 6 bases at J, with 13 bases between the two ends. Per the germline V gene, CDR1 is SGHNT and CDR2 is YENEEA. CDR3 sequence: CASSKEERDTQYF. The CDR3 DNA reads TGTGCCAGCAGTAAAGAGGAGAGGGATACGCAGTATTTT.

The chain carries TRBV6-1 and TRBJ1-2; D is possibly TRBD1 (6 bases). V was cut by 6 bases and J by 2 bases, with 16 bases left in between. There are 15 residues in the CDR3. CDR1 is MNHNS and CDR2 is SASEGT in the germline V gene. The CDR3 DNA reads as TGTGCCAGCAGCCCTAGGGGGGGCTGGAACTATGGCTACACCTTC. This translates into CASSPRGGWNYGYTF.

The chain employs TRBV27 and TRBJ1-2; TRBD1 is a possible D gene (6 bases). The CDR3 is 18 amino acids. Trimming stripped 4 bases from V and 2 bases from J, with 23 bases between. CDR1 and CDR2 from the germline V gene are MNHEY and SMNVEV (reference sequence). CDR3 nucleotide sequence: TGTGCCAGCAGTTCCGCTGTGCGTGACAGGCTGGAAAACTATGGCTACACCTTC. Protein: CASSSAVRDRLENYGYTF.

The chain uses TRBV18 and TRBJ1-2, with D perhaps TRBD1 (6 bases). CDR1 and CDR2 from the germline V gene are KGHSH and LQKENI. This CDR3 comprises 13 residues. Trimming left V 4 bases short and J 5 bases short, with 11 bases between. CDR3: CASSHRGQYGYTF. The CDR3 DNA reads TGTGCCAGCTCACACCGTGGACAGTATGGCTACACCTTC.

The chain combines TRBV13 with TRBJ2-7, with D perhaps matching TRBD1 (5 bases). Germline CDR1 and CDR2: PRHDT and FYEKMQ (reference sequence). V lost 5 bases to trimming and J lost 6 bases, with 14 bases between them. The CDR3 is 13 amino acids. The CDR3 nucleotides are TGTGCCAGCAGCCGGACACGGCGTGGCGAGCAGTACTTC. Protein sequence: CASSRTRRGEQYF.

The chain links TRBV10-1 to TRBJ2-3; maybe TRBD2 (6 bases). The germline V gene has CDR1 WNHNN and CDR2 SYGVQD (reference sequence). This CDR3 is built from 16 residues. The germline V and J ends were trimmed by 4 bases and 3 bases, with 17 bases remaining between them. The CDR3 DNA sequence: TGCGCCAGCAGTGGGAAATACGGGAGAGGGACAGATACGCAGTATTTT. It yields the protein CASSGKYGRGTDTQYF.

The rearrangement uses TRBV7-9 and TRBJ1-2; weak D call: TRBD1 (5 bases). Per germline, CDR1 SEHNR and CDR2 FQNEAQ (reference sequence). Trimming pared 6 bases from V and 6 bases from J, leaving 11 bases between. This CDR3 contains 12 residues. This chain's CDR3 is CASSFSGNGYTF. The CDR3 region has the DNA TGTGCCAGCAGTTTCTCAGGGAATGGCTACACCTTC.

The V gene is TRBV30, the J gene TRBJ1-2; the D is unclear. The CDR3 length is 12 residues. V gave up 0 bases and J gave up 8 bases, with 10 bases separating them. Germline V CDR1 and CDR2: GTSNPN, SVGIG (reference sequence). The CDR3 here is CAWSVPGSGYTF. CDR3 in DNA: TGTGCCTGGAGTGTTCCGGGAAGCGGCTACACCTTC.